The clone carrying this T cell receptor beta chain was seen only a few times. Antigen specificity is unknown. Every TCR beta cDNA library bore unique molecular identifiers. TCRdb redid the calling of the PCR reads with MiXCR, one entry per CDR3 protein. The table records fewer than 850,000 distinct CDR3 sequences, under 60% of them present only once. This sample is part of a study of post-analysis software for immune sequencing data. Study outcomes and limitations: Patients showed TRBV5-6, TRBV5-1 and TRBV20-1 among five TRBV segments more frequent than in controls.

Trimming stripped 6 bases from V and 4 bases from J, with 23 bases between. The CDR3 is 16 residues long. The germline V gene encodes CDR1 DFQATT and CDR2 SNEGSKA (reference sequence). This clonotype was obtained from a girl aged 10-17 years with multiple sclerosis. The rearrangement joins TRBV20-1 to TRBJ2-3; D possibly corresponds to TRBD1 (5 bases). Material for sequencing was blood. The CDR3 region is CSAQVLAIRGPDTQYF. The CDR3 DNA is TGCAGTGCCCAGGTCCTTGCCATTAGGGGCCCAGATACGCAGTATTTT.